One and the same sample provided the 23 T cell receptor beta chains below, sequenced in a study of cytomegalovirus exposure and HLA in healthy donors (dated by TCRdb to the late 2010s). Preparation of the library involved the immunoSEQ multiplex PCR assay. For the multiplex PCR, a mixture combining 60 forward primers for TCR Vbeta segments and 13 reverse primers for TCR Jbeta segments was used. TCRdb re-hosts the immuneACCESS table, in-frame sequences only. Its copies lack some clones; in the studies checked, an unresolved V gene accounts for under half of them, and the cause for the rest is not known. For this sample the table gives 200,000 to 250,000 clones, of which around 76% were detected only once. The leading ten clones occupy 5% to 6% of the sample. Input material: PBMCs. The receptors stem from a middle-aged woman in good health and CMV-seropositive.

In this sample, this clone turned up a few times. V is TRBV19 and J is TRBJ2-7; D is unresolved. Deletions cut 5 bases from V and 2 bases from J, with 10 bases between. This CDR3 region has 13 residues. Germline CDR1 reads LNHDA; CDR2 reads SQIVND (reference sequence). The CDR3 loop is CASSVSGTYEQYF. CDR3 DNA: TGTGCCAGTAGTGTTTCAGGAACCTACGAGCAGTACTTC.

The gene calls are TRBV27 and TRBJ2-5; D not resolved. The assigned J gene may be wrong: the sequence end matches TRBJ2-7 better. CDR1 and CDR2 from the germline V gene are MNHEY and SMNVEV (reference sequence). The CDR3 is 14 amino acids. CDR3 sequence: CASSLGQLVYEQYF. Written as DNA, the CDR3 is TGTGCCAGCAGTCTTGGGCAGCTTGTCTACGAGCAGTACTTC.

V usage is TRBV7-9 and J usage is TRBJ2-3; D unclear. V lost 5 bases, J lost 2 bases, and 11 bases lay in between. Germline loops: CDR1 SEHNR, CDR2 FQNEAQ (reference sequence). This CDR3 spans 14 amino acids. The CDR3 coding sequence is TGTGCCAGCAGCCTCGGTCTCCCCACAGATACGCAGTATTTT. Protein: CASSLGLPTDTQYF.

The CDR3 reads CAWSVGIITGVSYEQYF. The CDR3 nucleotides read TGTGCCTGGAGTGTAGGGATAATTACAGGAGTCTCCTACGAGCAGTACTTC. The chain combines TRBV30 with TRBJ2-7, with D perhaps matching TRBD1 (5 bases). Between the trimmed V and J ends, which lost 0 bases and 0 bases, there was a span of 18 bases. Germline V lookup: CDR1 GTSNPN, CDR2 SVGIG (reference sequence). The CDR3 spans 17 residues. Full variable domain (remainder filled in from reference TRBV30 and TRBJ2-7): SQTIHQWPATLVQPVGSPLSLECTVEGTSNPNLYWYRQAAGRGLQLLFYSVGIGQISSEVPQNLSASRPQDRQFILSSKKLLLSDSGFYLCAWSVGIITGVSYEQYFGPGTRLTVT.

This chain links TRBV6-5 with TRBJ1-1, with D possibly matching TRBD1 (5 bases). Germline V gene lookup returns CDR1 MNHEY and CDR2 SVGAGI. Between the trimmed V and J ends, which lost 2 bases and 4 bases, there was a span of 14 bases. CDR3 size: 15 residues. CDR3 bases: TGTGCCAGCAGTTACCGAGGCAGGGTGAGCACTGAAGCTTTCTTT. This translates into CASSYRGRVSTEAFF.

This chain joins TRBV10-3 and TRBJ1-3; 7 bases fit TRBD1. Germline V CDR1 and CDR2: ENHRY, SYGVKD. V trimming: 4 bases; J trimming: 0 bases; junction bases outside the gene matches: 9. This CDR3 has 17 residues. The CDR3 loop reads CAISAGQPPFSGNTIYF. CDR3 in DNA: TGTGCCATCAGTGCGGGACAGCCCCCCTTCTCTGGAAACACCATATATTTT.

The gene calls are TRBV18 and TRBJ1-1; D call uncertain. V was trimmed by 6 bases and J by 3 bases, leaving 17 bases between them. The CDR3 runs 15 residues. Per germline, CDR1 KGHSH and CDR2 LQKENI. CDR3 in amino acids: CASSPEAGRDTEAFF. CDR3 bases: TGTGCCAGCTCTCCGGAGGCAGGTAGGGACACTGAAGCTTTCTTT.

This clone was seen only once. The gene calls are TRBV9 and TRBJ2-7; 7 nucleotides align to TRBD1. Germline V gene sequence: CDR1 SGDLS, CDR2 YYNGEE. The length of the CDR3 is 13 residues. Losses at the gene ends were 5 bases for V and 4 bases for J; bases not matched to a gene: 6. Written as DNA, the CDR3 is TGTGCCAGCAGTACACAGGGGACATACGAGCAGTACTTC. Protein product: CASSTQGTYEQYF.

This sequence joins TRBV10-3 and TRBJ1-2, with 8 nucleotides matching TRBD1. The CDR3 is 15 residues long. Germline V gives CDR1 ENHRY, CDR2 SYGVKD. The V and J ends lost 5 bases and 9 bases, in that order; junction bases with no gene match: 14. The CDR3 nucleotides read TGTGCCATCAGTCGTAACCCAGGGGGCGAGAGCAGCTACACCTTC. Protein product: CAISRNPGGESSYTF.

V usage is TRBV4-1 and J usage is TRBJ1-1, with a possible D match to TRBD1 (5 bases). The CDR3 sequence is 14 residues long. V lost 2 bases, J lost 7 bases, and 14 bases lay in between. Per the germline V gene, CDR1 is MGHRA and CDR2 is YSYEKL. The CDR3 loop is CASSQSSVGLEAFF. In DNA, the CDR3 is TGCGCCAGCAGCCAATCGTCAGTGGGGCTTGAAGCTTTCTTT.

The V gene is TRBV5-1, the J gene TRBJ1-4, with 7 nucleotides matching TRBD1. Per the germline V gene, CDR1 is SGHRS and CDR2 is YFSETQ. The CDR3 runs 16 residues. J lost 5 bases, V lost 2 bases, and 9 bases had no gene match. CDR3 sequence: CASSLDTQGRNEKLFF. The CDR3 DNA reads TGCGCCAGCAGCTTAGACACACAGGGGCGGAATGAAAAACTGTTTTTT.

V and J are TRBV7-9 and TRBJ2-5; D is undetermined. The J call is uncertain, as TRBJ2-7 better fits the DNA end. The germline V gene has CDR1 SEHNR and CDR2 FQNEAQ (reference sequence). The CDR3 runs to 12 residues. CDR3 DNA: TGTGCCAGCAGCTTCGTACCCTACGAGCAGTACTTC. This encodes CASSFVPYEQYF.

This chain connects TRBV29-1 to TRBJ2-1, with 10 bases that match TRBD1. Per the germline V gene, CDR1 is SQVTM and CDR2 is ANQGSEA. V lost 4 bases, J lost 8 bases, and 5 bases stayed unmatched. The CDR3 consists of 13 residues. CDR3 region: CSVAETGGDEQFF. The CDR3 DNA is TGCAGCGTTGCGGAGACAGGGGGCGATGAGCAGTTCTTC.

This chain uses TRBV6-1 with TRBJ2-7; the match to TRBD1 covers 8 bases. Germline V gene data show CDR1 as MNHNS and CDR2 as SASEGT. The V and J ends lost 6 bases and 4 bases, in that order; junction bases with no gene match: 11. This CDR3 region has 15 residues. The CDR3 reads CASRVRAGGEYEQYF. The CDR3 coding sequence is TGTGCCAGCAGAGTGAGGGCAGGGGGCGAGTACGAGCAGTACTTC.

This clone was counted between two and nine times. This chain uses TRBV27 with TRBJ1-5, with TRBD1 identical over 8 bases. There are 16 residues in the CDR3. The germline CDR1 and CDR2 sequences are MNHEY and SMNVEV (reference sequence). J gave up 1 base and V 6 bases, and 8 bases lay outside the gene matches. The CDR3 is CASSIRQGLSNQPQHF. CDR3 bases: TGTGCCAGCAGCATTCGACAGGGGTTGAGCAATCAGCCCCAGCATTTT.

The V and J genes are TRBV7-2 and TRBJ1-2, with 10 bases lining up with TRBD1. CDR1 is SGHTA, CDR2 FQGNSA, per germline. Trimming took 5 bases from V and 7 from J; bases not matched to a gene: 13. The CDR3 covers 16 residues. CDR3 nucleotides: TGTGCCAGCAGCGCCCGATCGGTAGGGACAGGGGTTGGCTACACCTTC. Protein product: CASSARSVGTGVGYTF.

The gene calls are TRBV29-1 and TRBJ1-1, with D possibly matching TRBD1 (5 bases). CDR1 is SQVTM, CDR2 ANQGSEA, per germline. The CDR3 sequence is 14 residues long. The germline V and J ends were trimmed by 5 bases and 5 bases, with 18 bases remaining between them. CDR3 sequence: CSVRQGLFGTEAFF. The CDR3 region has the DNA TGCAGCGTTAGGCAGGGTCTCTTCGGGACTGAAGCTTTCTTT.

With respect to this clone: The junction shows a germline mismatch at one end, possibly a read error. V and J are TRBV7-9 and TRBJ2-1; possible D gene TRBD2, 5 bases. CDR1 is SEHNR, CDR2 FQNEAQ, per germline (reference sequence). This CDR3 has 16 amino acids. The DNA for the CDR3 is TGTTCCAGCACCAAAGGTCCTAGTCCGAGGGACAATGAGCAGTTCTTC. Its protein is CSSTKGPSPRDNEQFF.

The chain joins TRBV5-1 to TRBJ1-2; 7 bases map to TRBD1. J gave up 2 bases and V 4 bases, and 5 bases lay outside the gene matches. Germline lookup yields CDR1 SGHRS and CDR2 YFSETQ. The CDR3 sequence is 14 residues long. This chain's CDR3 is CASSRDRGNYGYTF. In nucleotides, the CDR3 is TGCGCCAGCAGCCGGGACAGAGGCAACTATGGCTACACCTTC. Combining the CDR3 with reference TRBV5-1 and TRBJ1-2 gives the whole variable domain KAGVTQTPRYLIKTRGQQVTLSCSPISGHRSVSWYQQTPGQGLQFLFEYFSETQRNKGNFPGRFSGRQFSNSRSEMNVSTLELGDSALYLCASSRDRGNYGYTFGSGTRLTVV.

The chain is built from TRBV30 and TRBJ1-2, with D unclear. The CDR3 length is 13 residues. Trimming removed 3 bases at V and 2 bases at J, with 10 bases between. Germline V lookup: CDR1 GTSNPN, CDR2 SVGIG (reference sequence). The CDR3 DNA sequence: TGTGCCTGGAGCACCGACGGGAACTATGGCTACACCTTC. It encodes CAWSTDGNYGYTF.

The chain uses TRBV7-8 and TRBJ2-5, with TRBD1 matching 11 bases. The junction had 1 base not matched to a gene; V was cut back by 0 bases and J by 7 bases. CDR1 and CDR2 (germline): SGHVS, FQNEAQ. The CDR3 runs 14 residues. Here the CDR3 DNA reads TGTGCCAGCAGCTTAGCGGGGACAGGGGGGACCCAGTACTTC. It is translated as CASSLAGTGGTQYF.

The gene calls are TRBV5-1 and TRBJ1-6, with a tentative D call TRBD1 (6 bases). The CDR3 is 15 residues long. The germline gives CDR1 SGHRS, CDR2 YFSETQ. With 0 bases removed from V and 7 bases from J, the gap between germline ends came to 11 bases. The CDR3 sequence: CASSLEIGQNSPLHF. The CDR3 coding sequence is TGCGCCAGCAGCTTGGAAATTGGACAGAATTCACCCCTCCACTTT.

The chain joins TRBV19 to TRBJ1-3; no clear D gene. In germline, CDR1 is LNHDA, CDR2 SQIVND (reference sequence). V was trimmed by 8 bases and J by 3 bases, leaving 14 bases between them. The CDR3 contains 14 residues. The CDR3 DNA follows: TGTGCCAGTCGCTTAGAGGCGGTTGGAAACACCATATATTTT. Translation gives CASRLEAVGNTIYF.